This T cell receptor beta chain came from a study of glioma-infiltrating T cells. General study results and limits: Non-neoplastic patients had below-expected tissue-blood divergence, while all gliomas exceeded expectation.

The iRepertoire nested amplicon-rescue multiplex PCR amplified TCR alpha and beta CDR3s from RNA. For one-step reverse transcription and amplification, about 90-400 ng of tissue mRNA or PBMC total RNA was used. A single record per CDR3 protein comes from TCRdb applying MiXCR to the multiplex PCR reads. The data show roughly 100,000 distinct CDR3 sequences, with 25% to 30% seen just once and less than 55% held by the top ten. This CDR3 comprises 17 residues. The germline V gene encodes CDR1 SGHTA and CDR2 FQGNSA. V was clipped by 0 bases and J by 0 bases, with 12 bases between them. This clonotype was counted many times. Its antigen remains unidentified.

This chain joins TRBV7-2 and TRBJ2-1; no clear D gene. This clonotype originated in a human donor with low-grade glioma or glioblastoma, undergoing nonglioma brain surgery, or in good health (not recorded which). Sequenced input: glioma tissue, nonneoplastic brain tissue, or PBMCs (not recorded which). CDR3 nucleotides: TGTGCCAGCAGCTTAGCGCCCCCGATGAGCTCCTACAATGAGCAGTTCTTC. This gives the protein CASSLAPPMSSYNEQFF.